The clone carrying this TCR beta chain was seen many times. Ophthalmopathy patients all had a Clinical Activity Score of at least 3, a NOSPECS grade of at least 4 and disease under 3 months old. Looked up from germline, CDR1 is MDHEN and CDR2 is SYDVKM. The CDR3 spans 12 residues. Trimming pared 3 bases from V and 8 bases from J, leaving 8 bases between. RNA transcripts gave rise to amplified TCR beta CDR3 regions. With the HTBI primer set, the TCR CDR3 went through a first round of RT-PCR. TCRdb ran MiXCR on the multiplex PCR reads and lists one entry per CDR3 protein. The sample lists about 300,000 distinct CDR3 sequences, roughly 18% occurring once. These data come from a study of T cells in Graves' hyperthyroidism and ophthalmopathy.

Sequenced input: blood. The TCR comes from a man aged 50 to 59 with Graves' ophthalmopathy. The V call is TRBV28, the J call TRBJ2-1; possibly TRBD1 for D (5 bases). Written as DNA, the CDR3 is TGTGCCAGCAGTTTGGGGCTTGATGAGCAGTTCTTC. Amino acids: CASSLGLDEQFF.